The TCR beta chain under discussion was sequenced for a study of cytomegalovirus exposure and HLA in healthy donors. The PCR contained 60 Vbeta and 13 Jbeta primers. Profiled with immunoSEQ multiplex PCR; TCRdb holds only in-frame clones, not every one. The sample holds under 300,000 clones, around 90% seen once. The CDR3 totals 18 residues. Germline loops: CDR1 SGDLS, CDR2 YYNGEE. Trimming took off 0 bases at V and 0 bases at J, with 16 bases between the two ends. Comments on this clone: What it recognizes is unknown.

General study points: The productive fraction for most TCR beta V segments was about 90% or about 30% in an earlier analysis. The classifier reportedly diagnosed cytomegalovirus status with high specificity and sensitivity. Other equally common chains were less clonally expanded than HLA-associated TCR beta chains, a later analysis showed.

This receptor was obtained from a girl aged 2-10 years in good health and CMV-seronegative. The sample comprised PBMCs. The chain has TRBV9 and TRBJ1-5; weak D call: TRBD1 (6 bases). The CDR3 nucleotides read TGTGCCAGCAGCGTAGTTCAATTCGGGACATTTAGCAATCAGCCCCAGCATTTT. Amino acid sequence: CASSVVQFGTFSNQPQHF.